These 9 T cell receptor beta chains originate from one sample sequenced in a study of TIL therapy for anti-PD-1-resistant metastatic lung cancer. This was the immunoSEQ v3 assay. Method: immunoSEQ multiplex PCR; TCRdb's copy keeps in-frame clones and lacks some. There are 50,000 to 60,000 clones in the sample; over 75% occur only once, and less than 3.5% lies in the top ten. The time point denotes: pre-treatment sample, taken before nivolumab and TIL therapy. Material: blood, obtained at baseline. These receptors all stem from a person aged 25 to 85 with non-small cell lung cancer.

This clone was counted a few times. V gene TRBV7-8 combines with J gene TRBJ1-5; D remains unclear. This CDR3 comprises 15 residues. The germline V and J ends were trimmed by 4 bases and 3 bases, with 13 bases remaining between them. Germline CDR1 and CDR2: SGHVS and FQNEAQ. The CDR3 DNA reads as TGTGCCAGCAGCTCCCAAACGAGAGACAATCAGCCCCAGCATTTT. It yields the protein CASSSQTRDNQPQHF.

CDR3 residues: CSVLIVGRKYEQYF. The CDR3 DNA reads as TGCAGCGTTCTCATCGTTGGGCGTAAATACGAGCAGTACTTC. The chain recombines TRBV29-1 with TRBJ2-7; no firm D call. This CDR3 comprises 14 residues. CDR1 and CDR2 from the germline V gene are SQVTM and ANQGSEA. V lost 5 bases, J lost 4 bases, and 18 bases lay in between.

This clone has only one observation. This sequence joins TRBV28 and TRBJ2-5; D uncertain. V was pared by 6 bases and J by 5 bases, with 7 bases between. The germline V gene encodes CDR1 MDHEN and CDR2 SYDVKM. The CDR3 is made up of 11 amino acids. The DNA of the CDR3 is TGTGCCAGCAGCCGCCGGGAGACCCAGTACTTC. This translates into CASSRRETQYF. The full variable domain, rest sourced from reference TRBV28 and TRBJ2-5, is DVKVTQSSRYLVKRTGEKVFLECVQDMDHENMFWYRQDPGLGLRLIYFSYDVKMKEKGDIPEGYSVSREKKERFSLILESASTNQTSMYLCASSRRETQYFGPGTRLLVL.

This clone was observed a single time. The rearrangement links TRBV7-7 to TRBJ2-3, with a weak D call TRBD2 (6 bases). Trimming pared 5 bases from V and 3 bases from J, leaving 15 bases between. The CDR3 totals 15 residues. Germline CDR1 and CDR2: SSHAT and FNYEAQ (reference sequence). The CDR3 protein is CASSPREGRTDTQYF. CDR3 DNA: TGTGCCAGCAGCCCCCGAGAGGGGAGGACAGATACGCAGTATTTT.

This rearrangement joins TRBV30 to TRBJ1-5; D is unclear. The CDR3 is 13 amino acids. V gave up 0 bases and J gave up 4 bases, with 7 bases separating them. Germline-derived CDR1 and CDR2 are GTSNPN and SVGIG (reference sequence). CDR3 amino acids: CAWSVSINQPQHF. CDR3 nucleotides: TGTGCCTGGAGTGTTTCGATAAATCAGCCCCAGCATTTT.

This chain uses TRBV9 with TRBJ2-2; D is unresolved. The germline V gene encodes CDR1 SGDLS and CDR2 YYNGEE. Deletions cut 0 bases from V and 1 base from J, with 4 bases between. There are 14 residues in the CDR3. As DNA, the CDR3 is TGTGCCAGCAGCGTAGGAGGGAACACCGGGGAGCTGTTTTTT. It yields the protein CASSVGGNTGELFF.

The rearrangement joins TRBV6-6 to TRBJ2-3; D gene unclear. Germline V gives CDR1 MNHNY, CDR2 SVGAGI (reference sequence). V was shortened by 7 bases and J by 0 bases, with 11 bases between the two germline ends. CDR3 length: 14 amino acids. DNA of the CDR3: TGTGCCAGCACCAACGGGCGGAGCACAGATACGCAGTATTTT. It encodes CASTNGRSTDTQYF.

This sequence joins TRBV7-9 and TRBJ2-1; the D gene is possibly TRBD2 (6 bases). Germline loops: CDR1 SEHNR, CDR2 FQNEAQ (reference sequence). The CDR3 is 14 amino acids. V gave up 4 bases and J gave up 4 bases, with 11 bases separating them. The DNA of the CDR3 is TGTGCCAGCAGCTCAGCGGGCGATTACAATGAGCAGTTCTTC. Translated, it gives CASSSAGDYNEQFF.

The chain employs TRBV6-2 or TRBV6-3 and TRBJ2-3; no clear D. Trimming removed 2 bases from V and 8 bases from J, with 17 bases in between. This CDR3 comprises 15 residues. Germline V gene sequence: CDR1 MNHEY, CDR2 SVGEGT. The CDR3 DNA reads TGTGCCAGCAGTTACGTCGTCTCGACAATGGTTACGCAGTATTTT. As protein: CASSYVVSTMVTQYF.